Reported below is one T cell receptor (beta chain). Antigen: not known. TCRdb keeps only in-frame clones here, not all; method: immunoSEQ multiplex PCR. This sample carries roughly 80,000 clones, around nine tenths of them seen once, and the ten largest clones take roughly 8%. The data derive from a study of graft-versus-host responses after intestinal transplantation. Overall study findings and caveats: High graft-versus-host to host-versus-graft T cell clonal ratios marked allografts of patients with graft-donor macrochimerism. Present in recipient marrow, GvH clones included some that appeared first in ileum or blood.

V was pared by 5 bases and J by 2 bases, with 13 bases of the junction left unmatched. This CDR3 comprises 17 residues. Germline CDR1 reads MDHEN; CDR2 reads SYDVKM. The specimen comprised unstimulated CD8+ T cells sorted from spleen or lymph node cells, sampled before transplant. The clonotype originates from a human donor who was the organ donor for an intestinal transplant. The chain combines TRBV28 with TRBJ2-3; TRBD1 agrees at 7 bases. The DNA for the CDR3 is TGTGCCAGCAGTACCCCGGACAGGCCTGTCCTCACAGATACGCAGTATTTT. It translates to CASSTPDRPVLTDTQYF.